The 29 T cell receptor beta chains reported below all come from one sample, sequenced in a study of blood T cells in healthy people across ages. With a J-beta primer mix and a sample-barcoded 5' primer, a second PCR ran about 6 to 11 cycles. TCRdb independently ran MiXCR on the 5' RACE reads; one entry per CDR3 protein. The sample includes 700,000 or so distinct CDR3 sequences, approximately 21% of them seen just once. The specimen was blood. The receptors stem from an older man in good health.

This clonotype has a handful of counts. The chain employs TRBV5-6 and TRBJ1-2; D gene unclear. Trimming took 2 bases from V and 6 from J, leaving 17 bases between them. From germline, CDR1 is SGHDT and CDR2 YYEEEE. CDR3 length equals 15 residues. For the CDR3, the DNA is TGTGCCAGCAGCTTTACGGACCTAGTCGGGGATGGCTACACCTTC. Residues: CASSFTDLVGDGYTF.

This clonotype appeared a few times. The rearrangement links TRBV7-6 to TRBJ2-1; a possible D gene is TRBD2 (5 bases). Trimming took 2 bases from V and 9 from J, leaving 11 bases between them. Germline V gene sequence: CDR1 SGHVS, CDR2 FNYEAQ. This CDR3 contains 13 residues. The CDR3 region is CASSLISRGEQFF. As DNA, the CDR3 is TGTGCCAGCAGCTTAATTAGCCGGGGTGAGCAGTTCTTC.

This clonotype was found a few times. The V call is TRBV6-5, the J call TRBJ2-7; possibly TRBD1 for D (5 bases). V lost 0 bases and J 6 bases, leaving 18 bases between the germline ends. The CDR3 extends over 16 amino acids. CDR1 MNHEY and CDR2 SVGAGI come from the germline V gene. The CDR3 DNA sequence: TGTGCCAGCAGTTACTCTGACAGATCCCGAAGGAGCGAGCAGTACTTC. It yields the protein CASSYSDRSRRSEQYF.

A remark on this clonotype: Possible read error: a much larger clone is one base away. Lacking the conserved final phenylalanine or tryptophan, this CDR3 likely reflects a read error. The J gene is TRBJ2-5, the V gene TRBV2; D remains unclear. The J call is in doubt because the DNA end fits TRBJ2-1 better. Germline V gene sequence: CDR1 SNHLY, CDR2 FYNNEI. The CDR3 covers 14 residues. DNA of the CDR3: TGTGCCAGCAGAGGGTGGGATGCCTACAATGAGCAGTTCGTC. Translating it yields CASRGWDAYNEQFV.

This clonotype was seen only a few times. The chain carries TRBV24-1 and TRBJ1-2; D possibly corresponds to TRBD1 (6 bases). The V gene's germline CDR1 is KGHDR and CDR2 SFDVKD. V was pared by 7 bases and J by 8 bases, with 19 bases between. The CDR3 extends over 14 amino acids. The CDR3 loop is CATSGTQGLEGYTF. CDR3 coding DNA: TGTGCCACCAGCGGTACCCAGGGGCTTGAAGGCTACACCTTC.

This clonotype was counted a few times. The chain links TRBV5-1 to TRBJ1-2; D unresolved. V was pared by 0 bases and J by 7 bases, with 10 bases between. CDR1 and CDR2 (germline): SGHRS, YFSETQ. The CDR3 is made up of 13 amino acids. CDR3 in amino acids: CASSLGQDIGYTF. CDR3 DNA: TGCGCCAGCAGCTTGGGTCAGGATATTGGCTACACCTTC.

This clonotype has only a few counts. J is TRBJ2-1 and V is TRBV19; tentatively, D is TRBD1 (7 bases). The J call may be faulty, since TRBJ2-7 better matches the DNA end. The CDR3 runs to 16 residues. Germline CDR1 reads LNHDA; CDR2 reads SQIVND (reference sequence). The CDR3 loop is CASSISSAGGFHEQYF. CDR3 coding DNA: TGTGCCAGTAGTATCAGTTCAGCAGGGGGGTTTCACGAGCAGTACTTC.

This clonotype showed up just a few times. V is TRBV12-3 or TRBV12-4 and J is TRBJ1-4; D is unclear. The CDR3 length is 12 residues. The V end was cut by 4 bases, the J end by 7 bases, with 7 bases between. The DNA for the CDR3 is TGTGCCAGCAGTTGGGGAGTTGAAAAACTGTTTTTT. Translating gives CASSWGVEKLFF.

This clonotype was seen a handful of times. This chain joins TRBV5-1 and TRBJ1-1, with D unresolved. With 1 base removed from V and 10 bases from J, the gap between germline ends came to 14 bases. CDR1 SGHRS and CDR2 YFSETQ come from the germline V gene. This CDR3 has 13 residues. In nucleotides, the CDR3 is TGCGCCAGCAGCTTGTTGGGAGCCGCGGGAGCTTTCTTT. Amino acids: CASSLLGAAGAFF.

The chain carries TRBV7-2 and TRBJ2-3; 9 nucleotides align to TRBD2. This CDR3 is 12 amino acids long. The V gene end was trimmed by 7 bases and the J gene end by 10 bases; junction bases not matched to a gene: 6. Germline lookup yields CDR1 SGHTA and CDR2 FQGNSA. CDR3 amino acids: CASTTLAGAQYF. The CDR3 region has the DNA TGTGCCAGCACCACCTTAGCGGGAGCGCAGTATTTT.

The sample holds a few counts of this clonotype. This chain connects TRBV10-3 to TRBJ1-3; 8 nucleotides line up with TRBD1. V shed 5 bases, J shed 3 bases, and the junction held 0 bases outside the gene matches. In germline, CDR1 is ENHRY, CDR2 SYGVKD. The length of the CDR3 is 13 residues. CDR3 amino acids: CAISTGGGNTIYF. The CDR3 DNA is TGTGCCATCAGTACAGGGGGTGGAAACACCATATATTTT.

A single count supports this clonotype. The junction shows a germline mismatch at one end, possibly a read error. The chain is built from TRBV10-3 and TRBJ2-6; unclear D gene. CDR1 is ENHRY, CDR2 SYGVKD, per germline. The CDR3 spans 17 residues. Written as DNA, the CDR3 is TGTGCCGTCAGTGAGAAAGGCAGCAGCTCTGGGGCCAACGTCCTGACTTTC. Residues: CAVSEKGSSSGANVLTF.

This clonotype was picked up a small number of times. V gene TRBV4-2 combines with J gene TRBJ1-6; tentatively, D is TRBD1 (6 bases). Germline V CDR1 and CDR2: LGHNA, YNFKEQ. The V gene lost 0 bases and the J gene lost 9 bases, with 12 bases spanning the gap. The CDR3 spans 15 residues. CDR3 loop: CASSQETGRSSPLHF. The CDR3 nucleotides are TGTGCCAGCAGCCAAGAAACAGGGAGGTCTTCACCCCTCCACTTT.

This clonotype has only a few counts. J is TRBJ1-1 and V is TRBV6-2 or TRBV6-3; D is ambiguous. V shed 6 bases and J shed 3 bases, with 8 bases lying between them. CDR3 length equals 12 residues. Germline V gene sequence: CDR1 MNHEY, CDR2 SVGEGT. CDR3 sequence reads: CASSQIYTEAFF. CDR3 bases: TGTGCCAGCAGCCAGATTTACACTGAAGCTTTCTTT.

The J gene is TRBJ2-3, the V gene TRBV7-8, with D tentatively TRBD2 (7 bases). V was shortened by 4 bases and J by 2 bases, with 19 bases between the two germline ends. Germline CDR1 and CDR2: SGHVS and FQNEAQ. The CDR3 covers 17 residues. This CDR3 is CASSSIQPGGPTDTQYF. In DNA form, the CDR3 reads TGTGCCAGCAGCTCAATTCAACCCGGGGGGCCCACAGATACGCAGTATTTT. The whole variable domain, filled in from reference TRBV7-8 and TRBJ2-3, reads GAGVSQSPRYKVAKRGQDVALRCDPISGHVSLFWYQQALGQGPEFLTYFQNEAQLDKSGLPSDRFFAERPEGSVSTLKIQRTQQEDSAVYLCASSSIQPGGPTDTQYFGPGTRLTVL.

The table lists this clonotype with a few counts. V gene TRBV6-6 combines with J gene TRBJ2-5; D may be TRBD1 (6 bases). Per germline, CDR1 MNHNY and CDR2 SVGAGI (reference sequence). Between the trimmed V and J ends, which lost 5 bases and 0 bases, there was a span of 7 bases. The CDR3 is 13 amino acids. In DNA, the CDR3 is TGTGCCAGCAGTGACAGGCACCAAGAGACCCAGTACTTC. Its translation is CASSDRHQETQYF.

The chain uses TRBV6-1 and TRBJ2-1; 7 positions match TRBD1. The CDR3 is 16 amino acids. Trimming took 2 bases from V and 2 from J; bases not matched to a gene: 6. The germline CDR1 and CDR2 sequences are MNHNS and SASEGT. The CDR3 reads CASSESVGQAYNEQFF. CDR3 sequence (DNA): TGTGCCAGCAGTGAATCGGTTGGACAGGCCTACAATGAGCAGTTCTTC.

This clonotype was counted at least ten times. The chain is built from TRBV19 and TRBJ2-1; D not certain. This CDR3 has 19 amino acids. V was shortened by 2 bases and J by 0 bases, with 20 bases between the two germline ends. CDR1 and CDR2 from the germline V gene are LNHDA and SQIVND (reference sequence). CDR3 region: CASSIRPNPVPGSYNEQFF. For the CDR3, the DNA is TGTGCCAGTAGTATACGTCCCAACCCCGTCCCCGGCTCCTACAATGAGCAGTTCTTC.

The chain joins TRBV5-1 to TRBJ1-2; 9 positions agree with TRBD1. V shed 4 bases and J 4 bases; nucleotides not matched to a gene: 11. CDR3 length: 16 amino acids. The germline CDR1 and CDR2 sequences are SGHRS and YFSETQ. CDR3 coding DNA: TGCGCCAGCAGCCCTGGCAGGACAGGGGATGCCTATGGCTACACCTTC. It translates to CASSPGRTGDAYGYTF.

This clonotype was detected a few times. V gene TRBV6-5 combines with J gene TRBJ2-5; a weak D match, TRBD2 (6 bases). The CDR3 is made up of 16 amino acids. Trimming removed 6 bases at V and 3 bases at J, with 20 bases between. In germline, CDR1 is MNHEY, CDR2 SVGAGI. The CDR3 sequence is CASRTDGTPRKETQYF. In DNA, the CDR3 is TGTGCCAGCAGAACCGACGGGACTCCCCGTAAAGAGACCCAGTACTTC.

This clonotype was picked up many times. The chain has TRBV19 and TRBJ2-7; TRBD2 aligns across 8 bases. V lost 5 bases to trimming and J lost 6 bases; unmatched junction nucleotides: 6. CDR1 and CDR2 from the germline V gene are LNHDA and SQIVND (reference sequence). This CDR3 region has 13 residues. The CDR3 DNA sequence: TGTGCCAGTAGTGTAGCGGGACTAGGCGAGCAGTACTTC. It translates to CASSVAGLGEQYF.

This clonotype was detected only once. The chain combines TRBV7-9 with TRBJ2-1; D not certain. The DNA end favors TRBJ2-5, so the J call may be wrong. The CDR3 runs 13 residues. CDR1 and CDR2 from the germline V gene are SEHNR and FQNEAQ (reference sequence). The CDR3 coding sequence is TGTGCCAGCAGTCAGGTATTGATGGAGACCCAGTACTTC. Protein product: CASSQVLMETQYF.

This chain links TRBV6-2 or TRBV6-3 with TRBJ1-2, with D unresolved. Germline values: CDR1 MNHEY, CDR2 SVGEGT. This CDR3 contains 13 residues. Trimming removed 6 bases from V and 0 bases from J, with 8 bases in between. The CDR3 DNA reads TGTGCCAGCAGCGACGGTCCTAACTATGGCTACACCTTC. As protein: CASSDGPNYGYTF.

The chain joins TRBV3-1 to TRBJ1-2, with D perhaps TRBD1 (5 bases). Germline V gives CDR1 LGHDT, CDR2 YNNKEL (reference sequence). This CDR3 has 15 amino acids. The V end was cut by 0 bases, the J end by 4 bases, with 12 bases between. The CDR3 nucleotides read TGTGCCAGCAGCCAAGATGTACTGGGGCTCTATGGCTACACCTTC. This translates into CASSQDVLGLYGYTF.

V usage is TRBV18 and J usage is TRBJ2-3; D uncertain. Trimming pared 3 bases from V and 0 bases from J, leaving 13 bases between. Per the germline V gene, CDR1 is KGHSH and CDR2 is LQKENI. The CDR3 contains 16 residues. The CDR3 region is CASSPWNIPSTDTQYF. The CDR3, as DNA: TGTGCCAGCTCACCTTGGAACATCCCTAGCACAGATACGCAGTATTTT.

The rearrangement joins TRBV5-1 to TRBJ2-2; D gene unclear. The CDR3 consists of 13 residues. Germline loops: CDR1 SGHRS, CDR2 YFSETQ. V lost 5 bases, J lost 7 bases, and 12 bases lay in between. Here the CDR3 reads CASRLTADGELFF. The CDR3 DNA follows: TGCGCCAGCAGACTTACTGCAGACGGGGAGCTGTTTTTT.

This clonotype was seen a few times. The genes are TRBV12-3 or TRBV12-4 and TRBJ1-5, with D possibly matching TRBD1 (5 bases). With 5 bases removed from V and 0 bases from J, the gap between germline ends came to 11 bases. The CDR3 runs to 15 residues. The CDR3 loop reads CASSGAGYSNQPQHF. CDR3 coding DNA: TGTGCCAGCAGTGGGGCAGGCTATAGCAATCAGCCCCAGCATTTT.

This sequence joins TRBV28 and TRBJ2-3, with 9 bases fitting TRBD2. This CDR3 has 15 amino acids. Trimming cost V 7 bases and J 5 bases; bases outside gene matches: 10. Germline assignment: CDR1 MDHEN and CDR2 SYDVKM. CDR3 sequence: CASTAGGGFGDTQYF. The CDR3 region has the DNA TGTGCCAGCACGGCGGGGGGGGGTTTCGGAGATACGCAGTATTTT.

A few counts support this clonotype. The rearrangement links TRBV3-1 to TRBJ2-4, with TRBD2 matching over 13 bases. Germline loops: CDR1 LGHDT, CDR2 YNNKEL (reference sequence). The CDR3 covers 16 residues. With 0 bases clipped from V and 4 bases from J, the junction kept 0 bases outside the gene matches. The CDR3 spells CASSQEGLAGKNIQYF. CDR3 sequence (DNA): TGTGCCAGCAGCCAAGAGGGACTAGCGGGGAAAAACATTCAGTACTTC.